One sample yielded the 28 T cell receptor beta chains listed below, sequenced in a study of CD8+ T cells in alopecia areata. The sequencing template was cDNA reverse transcribed from extracted RNA. Some clones are missing from TCRdb's copy, which holds only in-frame ones; the method was immunoSEQ multiplex PCR. The sample shows more than 90,000 clones, none of them appearing just once. Input material: lesional skin. The receptors were sampled from a C3H/HeJ mouse with alopecia areata. This strain has MHC haplotype H2-k.

This clone was seen only a few times. Germline and genes: mouse. Sequencing ends 4 residues short of the CDR3 end; the germline J gene provides the rest. The rearrangement uses TRBV13-3 and TRBJ2-7, with 7 positions matching TRBD2. CDR1 is NNHDY and CDR2 is SYVADS in the germline V gene. The CDR3 runs to 14 residues. Incomplete CDR3 DNA: TGTGCCAGCAGTGATATCTACTGGGGTTAT. This gives the protein CASSDIYWGY. The entire CDR3 reads CASSDIYWGYEQYF.

This clone was found a few times. Each gene name is a mouse one. The sequence runs out 4 residues before the end of the CDR3; the remainder is reconstructed from the germline J gene. V and J are TRBV13-1 and TRBJ1-1; TRBD1 agrees at 7 bases. Unmatched junction bases numbered 5, after V lost 2 bases and J lost 1 base. Germline CDR1 reads NSHNY; CDR2 reads SYGAGN. This CDR3 contains 15 residues. The part of the CDR3 DNA that was read is TGTGCCAGCAGTGAAAGAGGGGGCGGGAACACA. Its translation is CASSERGGGNT. The complete CDR3 reads CASSERGGGNTEVFF.

This clone occurred a few times. The listed genes are named as in mouse. The CDR3 loop is CASTPGQEYAEQFF. The sequenced CDR3 bases are TGTGCCAGCACCCCGGGACAAGAATATGCT. The chain couples TRBV13-3 to TRBJ2-1; possible D gene TRBD1, 6 bases. The read stops 4 residues short of the end of the CDR3; the missing end is completed from the germline J gene. This CDR3 spans 14 amino acids. Germline V gene data show CDR1 as NNHDY and CDR2 as SYVADS. V lost 6 bases, J lost 4 bases, and 14 bases lay in between.

This clone occurred a few times. Each gene name is a mouse one. The CDR3 end falls 4 residues outside the read, so it is completed with the germline J gene. The rearrangement uses TRBV1 and TRBJ2-3; the match to TRBD1 covers 12 bases. Germline values: CDR1 NSQYPW, CDR2 LRSPGD (reference sequence). The V and J ends lost 4 bases and 3 bases, in that order; junction bases with no gene match: 5. The CDR3 loop spans 16 amino acids. The CDR3 here is CTCSGLGTGGAETLYF. The covered CDR3 bases are TGCACCTGCAGTGGCCTCGGGACAGGGGGCGCAGAA.

This clone was recorded many times. Genes and germline come from the mouse. The read finishes 4 residues shy of the CDR3 end, and the germline J gene is used to complete it. V gene TRBV17 combines with J gene TRBJ1-1, with 8 bases that match TRBD1. CDR1 MNHDT and CDR2 YYDKIL come from the germline V gene. The CDR3 has 11 amino acids. This CDR3 reads CASSDRGEVFF. The CDR3 bases that were read are TGTGCTAGCAGTGACAGGGGA. Combining the CDR3 with reference TRBV17 and TRBJ1-1 gives the whole variable domain DTTVKQNPRYKLARVGKPVNLICSQTMNHDTMYWYQKKPNQAPKLLLFYYDKILNREADTFEKFQSSRPNNSFCSLYIGSAGLEYSAMYLCASSDRGEVFFGKGTRLTVV.

With regard to this clone: Genes and germline come from the mouse. The sequence runs out 4 residues before the end of the CDR3; the remainder is reconstructed from the germline J gene. V gene TRBV17 combines with J gene TRBJ1-4; possibly TRBD1 for D (6 bases). The germline gives CDR1 MNHDT, CDR2 YYDKIL. V gave up 3 bases and J gave up 6 bases, with 14 bases separating them. The CDR3 sequence is 15 residues long. Incomplete CDR3 DNA: TGTGCTAGCAGTAGTGGGGGGCGCGAGGACGAA. Translating it yields CASSSGGREDE. The complete CDR3 sequence is CASSSGGREDERLFF. The whole variable domain, filled in from reference TRBV17 and TRBJ1-4, reads DTTVKQNPRYKLARVGKPVNLICSQTMNHDTMYWYQKKPNQAPKLLLFYYDKILNREADTFEKFQSSRPNNSFCSLYIGSAGLEYSAMYLCASSSGGREDERLFFGHGTKLSVL.

Remarks on this clone: The listed genes are named as in mouse. The read stops 4 residues short of the end of the CDR3; the missing end is completed from the germline J gene. This rearrangement joins TRBV14 to TRBJ2-7; 7 bases map to TRBD1. This CDR3 is 13 amino acids long. Per the germline V gene, CDR1 is SGHDT and CDR2 is FRDEAV. CDR3: CASSWGQTYEQYF. The sequenced CDR3 bases are TGTGCCAGCAGTTGGGGACAGACATAT.

Notes on this clone: The genes are named according to mouse. This sample includes further DNA sequences coding for the same CDR3. The CDR3 bases that were read are TGTGCCAGCGGTGATTGGGACAGGTCTGCAGAA. Translating gives CASGDWDRSAE. The complete CDR3 sequence is CASGDWDRSAETLYF. The V and J genes are TRBV13-2 and TRBJ2-3; 8 nucleotides agree with TRBD1. The read is 4 residues too short to cover the CDR3 end, so that end is filled in from the germline J gene. CDR3 size: 15 residues. Germline assignment: CDR1 NNHNN and CDR2 SYGAGS (reference sequence). Trimming took 1 base from V and 2 from J; bases not matched to a gene: 3.

The table lists this clone with a few counts. Gene and germline names: mouse. The CDR3 end lies 4 residues beyond the end of the read and is filled in from the germline J gene. The genes are TRBV1 and TRBJ2-1, with D possibly TRBD2 on 6 matching bases. From germline, CDR1 is NSQYPW and CDR2 LRSPGD (reference sequence). CDR3 length equals 14 residues. This CDR3 is CTCSAGLGTAEQFF. The CDR3 DNA, read in part, is TGCACCTGCAGTGCAGGGCTGGGGACCGCT.

This clone was picked up a small number of times. Germline and genes here are mouse. The read finishes 4 residues shy of the CDR3 end, and the germline J gene is used to complete it. The chain couples TRBV19 to TRBJ2-5, with 8 bases fitting TRBD2. The CDR3 consists of 16 residues. Germline CDR1 FNHDT, CDR2 SITEND (reference sequence). CDR3 region: CASSLQYGTGKDTQYF. The CDR3 DNA, read in part, is TGTGCCAGCAGTCTACAATACGGGACTGGAAAAGAC.

This clone has more than one count but fewer than ten. Mouse gene names apply. The read is 4 residues too short to cover the CDR3 end, so that end is filled in from the germline J gene. This chain connects TRBV13-3 to TRBJ2-7; TRBD2 aligns across 8 bases. This CDR3 is built from 14 residues. From germline, CDR1 is NNHDY and CDR2 SYVADS. The covered CDR3 bases are TGTGCCAGCAGTGATGCTGGGGGGTTCCAT. Protein: CASSDAGGFH. The entire CDR3 reads CASSDAGGFHEQYF.

Remarks on this clone: Gene names are mouse gene names. The read is 4 residues too short to cover the CDR3 end, so that end is filled in from the germline J gene. The chain links TRBV19 to TRBJ2-3, with TRBD2 identical over 9 bases. This CDR3 contains 15 residues. Germline loops: CDR1 FNHDT, CDR2 SITEND (reference sequence). The V and J ends lost 2 bases and 2 bases, in that order; junction bases with no gene match: 3. The CDR3 bases that were read are TGTGCCAGCAGTATCCGGGACTGGGATGCAGAA. Translating it yields CASSIRDWDAE. The full CDR3 reads CASSIRDWDAETLYF.

About this clone: The gene symbols are mouse symbols. The read ends 4 residues before the CDR3 terminus; that terminus is restored from the germline J gene. The rearrangement links TRBV17 to TRBJ2-7; D possibly corresponds to TRBD2 (7 bases). V lost 6 bases and J lost 0, with 15 bases in between. CDR3 length: 15 residues. Germline CDR1 MNHDT, CDR2 YYDKIL. CDR3 in amino acids: CASRRRGASSYEQYF. Incomplete CDR3 DNA: TGTGCTAGCAGGAGACGGGGGGCGAGCTCCTAT.

This clone was counted between two and nine times. The genes and germline here are from mouse. The read comes to an end 4 residues before the CDR3 does, leaving the germline J gene to fill in the end. V gene TRBV13-2 combines with J gene TRBJ2-1; perhaps TRBD1 as D (7 bases). The CDR3 is made up of 15 amino acids. Trimming pared 0 bases from V and 4 bases from J, leaving 11 bases between. Per germline, CDR1 NNHNN and CDR2 SYGAGS (reference sequence). The CDR3 DNA, read in part, is TGTGCCAGCGGTGATGGAAGGGGGCGTTATGCT. This codes for CASGDGRGRYA. The CDR3 in full is CASGDGRGRYAEQFF.

This clone was seen repeatedly, ten times or more. All gene names here are mouse names. The sequenced fragment ends 4 residues before the CDR3 boundary, so the rest is inferred from the germline J gene. This chain links TRBV13-3 with TRBJ2-7; D not certain. Germline-derived CDR1 and CDR2 are NNHDY and SYVADS. The length of the CDR3 is 11 residues. The CDR3 DNA, read in part, is TGTGCCAGCAGATTTGGGTAT. The encoded protein is CASRFGY. The entire CDR3 sequence reads CASRFGYEQYF.

This clone was detected a few times. The germline and genes are mouse ones. Sequencing ends 4 residues short of the CDR3 end; the germline J gene provides the rest. The rearrangement joins TRBV13-3 to TRBJ2-1; possibly TRBD2 for D (6 bases). Germline CDR1 and CDR2: NNHDY and SYVADS. V was pared by 0 bases and J by 5 bases, with 12 bases between. This CDR3 has 15 residues. Partial CDR3 DNA: TGTGCCAGCAGTGATGCGTGGGGGAGGGATGCT. This encodes CASSDAWGRDA. The full CDR3 protein reads CASSDAWGRDAEQFF.

This clone came up a few times. Mouse germline and gene names are used. Coverage ceases 4 residues before the CDR3 finishes, and the germline J gene fills in the end. The V gene is TRBV13-1, the J gene TRBJ2-3; a weak D match, TRBD1 (5 bases). V lost 0 bases and J lost 0, with 11 bases in between. The CDR3 is made up of 16 amino acids. Per the germline V gene, CDR1 is NSHNY and CDR2 is SYGAGN. The chain's CDR3 is CASSDDSRGSAETLYF. The sequenced CDR3 bases are TGTGCCAGCAGTGATGATTCGAGGGGTAGTGCAGAA.

On this clone: Genes and germline come from the mouse. The read terminates 4 residues before the CDR3 end, so the remaining end is supplied by the germline J gene. This chain uses TRBV19 with TRBJ2-2; 12 positions match TRBD1. This CDR3 comprises 17 residues. The V gene end was trimmed by 3 bases and the J gene end by 2 bases; junction bases not matched to a gene: 5. Germline-derived CDR1 and CDR2 are FNHDT and SITEND (reference sequence). CDR3 bases read: TGTGCCAGCAGTAACCGGGACAGGGGGCAGAACACCGGG. Translation: CASSNRDRGQNTG. The whole CDR3 region reads CASSNRDRGQNTGQLYF. Full variable domain (missing parts from reference TRBV19 and TRBJ2-2): GGIITQTPKFLIGQEGQKLTLKCQQNFNHDTMYWYRQDSGKGLRLIYYSITENDLQKGDLSEGYDASREKKSSFSLTVTSAQKNEMAVFLCASSNRDRGQNTGQLYFGEGSKLTVL.

This clone was detected only a few times. Gene names and germline match the mouse. The CDR3 end lies 4 residues beyond the end of the read and is filled in from the germline J gene. The genes are TRBV17 and TRBJ2-7; possibly TRBD1 for D (7 bases). The length of the CDR3 is 15 residues. The V gene's germline CDR1 is MNHDT and CDR2 YYDKIL. V was cut by 3 bases and J by 3 bases, with 15 bases left in between. The CDR3 DNA, read in part, is TGTGCTAGCAGTAGGGGAGGGGGCGAATACTAT. Its protein product is CASSRGGGEYY. The entire CDR3 protein is CASSRGGGEYYEQYF.

About this clone itself: Mouse gene names and germline throughout. The observed sequence ends 4 residues before the CDR3 terminus, with the missing tail filled in from the germline J gene. The chain joins TRBV1 to TRBJ2-5; weak D call: TRBD2 (6 bases). CDR3 size: 14 residues. Germline V gene data show CDR1 as NSQYPW and CDR2 as LRSPGD (reference sequence). The DNA read from the CDR3 is TGCACCTGCAGTGCTCTGGGGCGTGAAGAC. It is translated as CTCSALGRED. The complete CDR3 sequence is CTCSALGREDTQYF.

In the case of this clone: Any gene name here is a mouse gene name. The read comes to an end 4 residues before the CDR3 does, leaving the germline J gene to fill in the end. This chain uses TRBV13-3 with TRBJ2-5, with TRBD2 as a possible D gene (5 bases). Germline V gives CDR1 NNHDY, CDR2 SYVADS. CDR3 length equals 14 residues. Trimming shortened V by 4 bases and J by 2 bases, and 11 bases separated the two germline ends. The sequenced CDR3 bases are TGTGCCAGCAGTACGGACTTTTTCCAAGAC. Translation gives CASSTDFFQD. The CDR3 in its entirety is CASSTDFFQDTQYF.

This clone has just a few counts. Genes and germline are mouse. The DNA ends 4 residues before the CDR3 does, and the rest of the CDR3 is filled in from the germline J gene. The gene calls are TRBV13-3 and TRBJ2-5; 13 nucleotides align to TRBD2. Germline lookup yields CDR1 NNHDY and CDR2 SYVADS. The CDR3 contains 16 residues. CDR3 bases read: TGTGCCAGCAGTGGGACTGGGGGGGCGCGGGTGGAC. Amino acids: CASSGTGGARVD. The entire CDR3 reads CASSGTGGARVDTQYF.

As concerns this clone: Gene names are mouse gene names. The DNA ends 4 residues before the CDR3 does, and the rest of the CDR3 is filled in from the germline J gene. V and J are TRBV13-3 and TRBJ1-4; no definite D call. In germline, CDR1 is NNHDY, CDR2 SYVADS. V lost 4 bases, J lost 0 bases, and 10 bases lay in between. The CDR3 contains 15 residues. CDR3 DNA (partial): TGTGCCAGCAGTCGACAAACCATTTCCAACGAA. Amino acid sequence: CASSRQTISNE. The whole CDR3 region reads CASSRQTISNERLFF.

This clone was detected only a few times. Gene names and germline refer to mouse. The sequenced fragment ends 4 residues before the CDR3 boundary, so the rest is inferred from the germline J gene. The chain is built from TRBV3 and TRBJ2-7, with 10 nucleotides matching TRBD2. CDR3 length: 15 amino acids. V trimming: 1 base; J trimming: 3 bases; junction bases outside the gene matches: 3. Germline V gene data show CDR1 as SNHLY and CDR2 as FYNGKV (reference sequence). The sequenced part of the CDR3 DNA is TGTGCCAGCAGCTTAGACGGGACTGGGGTCTAT. It specifies CASSLDGTGVY. The full CDR3 protein reads CASSLDGTGVYEQYF.

Points on this clone: The translated DNA and TCRdb's protein are not identical at residue 13; the protein here was translated from the DNA. Mouse gene names apply. The observed sequence ends 3 residues before the CDR3 terminus, with the missing tail filled in from the germline J gene. The V gene is TRBV5, the J gene TRBJ1-6; D gene unclear. TRBJ1-6 is marked as an open reading frame, function uncertain. Germline V gene data show CDR1 as LGHNA and CDR2 as YNLKQL (reference sequence). Trimming left V 0 bases short and J 3 bases short, with 9 bases between. The CDR3 length is 16 residues. CDR3 region: CASSQDTTDYNSPLYF. The CDR3 bases that were read are TGTGCCAGCAGCCAAGATACTACAGACTATAATTCGCCC.

A remark on this clone: These gene names are mouse names. The sequenced fragment ends 4 residues before the CDR3 boundary, so the rest is inferred from the germline J gene. Distinct nucleotide sequences in the sample also encode this CDR3. The gene calls are TRBV19 and TRBJ2-5; TRBD2 aligns across 9 bases. The CDR3 extends over 13 amino acids. In germline, CDR1 is FNHDT, CDR2 SITEND (reference sequence). The junction had 1 base not matched to a gene; V was cut back by 5 bases and J by 3 bases. CDR3 in amino acids: CASRDWGQDTQYF. The CDR3 bases that were read are TGTGCCAGCAGAGACTGGGGGCAAGAC.

This clone turned up a few times. Gene names are mouse gene names. The read is 4 residues too short to cover the CDR3 end, so that end is filled in from the germline J gene. V and J are TRBV19 and TRBJ2-7, with D possibly being TRBD1 (6 bases). Germline loops: CDR1 FNHDT, CDR2 SITEND (reference sequence). The CDR3 has 15 amino acids. V was shortened by 1 base and J by 0 bases, with 11 bases between the two germline ends. CDR3 DNA (partial): TGTGCCAGCAGTATAAGACAGGAAAGCTCCTAT. The encoded protein is CASSIRQESSY. From start to end, the CDR3 is CASSIRQESSYEQYF.

Remarks on this clone: Gene names and germline refer to mouse. Coverage ceases 4 residues before the CDR3 finishes, and the germline J gene fills in the end. This chain uses TRBV13-1 with TRBJ1-2; D is possibly TRBD1 (5 bases). The CDR3 runs to 13 residues. Trimming stripped 3 bases from V and 2 bases from J, with 8 bases between. CDR1 and CDR2 from the germline V gene are NSHNY and SYGAGN. CDR3 sequence reads: CASSGGDNSDYTF. The sequenced part of the CDR3 DNA is TGTGCCAGCAGTGGGGGGGACAACTCC.